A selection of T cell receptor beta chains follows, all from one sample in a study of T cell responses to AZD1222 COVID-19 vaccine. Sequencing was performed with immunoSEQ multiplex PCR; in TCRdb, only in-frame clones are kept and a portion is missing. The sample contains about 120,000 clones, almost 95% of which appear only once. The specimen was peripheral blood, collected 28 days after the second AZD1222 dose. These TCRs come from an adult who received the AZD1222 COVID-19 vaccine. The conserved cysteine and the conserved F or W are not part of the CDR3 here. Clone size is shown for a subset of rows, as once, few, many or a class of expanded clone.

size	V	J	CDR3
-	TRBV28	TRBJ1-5	AIADGPSRYSNQPQH
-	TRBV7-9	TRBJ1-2	ASSHPRDRGPIGYGYT
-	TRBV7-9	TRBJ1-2	ASSLVQGTADGYT
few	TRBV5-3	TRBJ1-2	ARSWMIRDRRVRVGYT
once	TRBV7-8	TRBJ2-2	ASSLVGLDTGELF
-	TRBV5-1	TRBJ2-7	ASSLGGRAYEQY
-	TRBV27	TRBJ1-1	ASSSHPRDIYMNTEAF
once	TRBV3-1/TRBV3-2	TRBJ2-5	ASSLRVSRY
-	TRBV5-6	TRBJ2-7	ASSLNYEQY
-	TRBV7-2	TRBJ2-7	ASSLNSYEQY
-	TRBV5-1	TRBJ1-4	ASSLGRLGGKLF
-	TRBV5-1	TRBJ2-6	ASSHRDRGGSGANVLT
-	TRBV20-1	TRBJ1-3	SALRGNTIY
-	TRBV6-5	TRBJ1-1	ASSYWDRGTEAF
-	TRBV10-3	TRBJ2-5	ANSITKGEGETQY
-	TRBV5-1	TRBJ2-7	ASSLGSSRRSGYEQY
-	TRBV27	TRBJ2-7	ASSLATAYEQY
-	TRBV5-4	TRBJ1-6	ASSLSRDSSYNSPLH
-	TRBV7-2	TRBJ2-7	ASSPPAGERYEQY
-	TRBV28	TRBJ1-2	ASSEIQGARGYT
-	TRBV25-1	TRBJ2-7	ASASGGTYEQY
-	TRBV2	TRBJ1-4	ASNFGGQGAVNEKLF
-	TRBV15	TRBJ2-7	ATSREVRGLTYEQY
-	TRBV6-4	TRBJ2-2	ASRIDRTGELF
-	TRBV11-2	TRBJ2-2	ASSSGGGFIGPNTGELF
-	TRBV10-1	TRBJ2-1	ASSPAGDRVNEQF
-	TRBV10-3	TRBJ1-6	AISGVVGQSHNSPLH
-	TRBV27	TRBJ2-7	ASSPHQGRPGGYEQY
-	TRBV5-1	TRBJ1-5	ASSLAGGQPQH
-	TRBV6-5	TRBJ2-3	ASSLAGSTDTQY
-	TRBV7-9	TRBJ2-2	ASSRPGTSGKFGELF
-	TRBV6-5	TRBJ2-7	ATHHSGRGTYEQY
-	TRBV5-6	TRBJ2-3	ASSPRQRLTDTQY
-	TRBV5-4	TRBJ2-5	ASSPRDRGELETQY
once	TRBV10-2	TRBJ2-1	AIRAGTGHNEQF
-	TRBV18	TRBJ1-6	ASSPQGVPPLH
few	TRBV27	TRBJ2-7	ASSRRGGLYEQY
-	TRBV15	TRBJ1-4	ATSREAGLGNEKLF
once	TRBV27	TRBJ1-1	ASSFGLPGATEAF
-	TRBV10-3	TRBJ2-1	AIIDSNNNEQF
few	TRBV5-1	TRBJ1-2	ASSLDRVEVYGYT
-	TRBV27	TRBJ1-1	ATFRTGVPWVF
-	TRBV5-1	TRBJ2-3	ASSLAGRDTQY
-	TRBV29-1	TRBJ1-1	SYQNSGRGNTEAF
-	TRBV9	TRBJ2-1	ASSGAGVGNEQF
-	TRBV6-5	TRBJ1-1	ASNGGWVTEAF
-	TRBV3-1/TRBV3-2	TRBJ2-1	ASSPKYPAGFGQF
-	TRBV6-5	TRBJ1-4	ASTDYRGEKLF
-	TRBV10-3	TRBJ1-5	AITSTDDQPQH
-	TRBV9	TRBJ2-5	ASSVEGRTQY
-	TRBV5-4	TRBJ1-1	ASSWGQGDTEAF
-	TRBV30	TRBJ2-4	AGEREGAKNIQY
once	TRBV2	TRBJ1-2	ASSGTFGTSGGYT